The entry below gives a single T cell receptor (beta chain) sequence along with its context. Trimming took off 4 bases at V and 5 bases at J, with 15 bases between the two ends. CDR1 SQVTM and CDR2 ANQGSEA come from the germline V gene. The CDR3 has 13 residues. This entry belongs to a study of blood T cell repertoires in COVID-19. Overall study: The United States, Italy and Spain were the sources of the acute and convalescent COVID-19 samples. From T cells, B-cell-depleted T cells, or PBMCs came the material, which was cDNA or gDNA.

Sequenced by immunoSEQ multiplex PCR; TCRdb stores in-frame clones only, minus some. The data contain approximately 190,000 clones, 85% to 90% of them singletons. This clonotype was sampled from a man older than 75 with acute or convalescent COVID-19. The V gene is TRBV29-1, the J gene TRBJ2-7; D is possibly TRBD1 (5 bases). The sequencing sample was made of peripheral blood. The CDR3 loop reads CSVGQGAANEQYF. CDR3 in DNA: TGCAGCGTTGGGCAGGGCGCCGCCAACGAGCAGTACTTC.